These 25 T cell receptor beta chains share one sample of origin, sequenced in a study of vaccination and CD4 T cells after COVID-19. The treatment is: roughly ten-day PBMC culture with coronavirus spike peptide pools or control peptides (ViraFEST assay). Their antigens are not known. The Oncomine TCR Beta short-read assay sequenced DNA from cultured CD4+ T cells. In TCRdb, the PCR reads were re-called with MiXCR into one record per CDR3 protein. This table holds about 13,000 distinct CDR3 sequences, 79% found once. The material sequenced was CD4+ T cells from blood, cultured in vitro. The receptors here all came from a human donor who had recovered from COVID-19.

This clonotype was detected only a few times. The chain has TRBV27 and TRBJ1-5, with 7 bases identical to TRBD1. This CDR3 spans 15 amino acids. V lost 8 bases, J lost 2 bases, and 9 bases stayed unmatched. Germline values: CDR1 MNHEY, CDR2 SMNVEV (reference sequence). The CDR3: CASQNRGRGNQPQHF. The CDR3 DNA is TGTGCCAGCCAAAACAGGGGCAGAGGCAATCAGCCCCAGCATTTT.

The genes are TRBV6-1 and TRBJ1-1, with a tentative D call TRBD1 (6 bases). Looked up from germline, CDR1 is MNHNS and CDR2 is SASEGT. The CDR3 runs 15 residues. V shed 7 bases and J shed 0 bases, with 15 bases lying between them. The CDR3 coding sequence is TGTGCCAGCAACCCGGGACACCTTATGAACACTGAAGCTTTCTTT. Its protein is CASNPGHLMNTEAFF.

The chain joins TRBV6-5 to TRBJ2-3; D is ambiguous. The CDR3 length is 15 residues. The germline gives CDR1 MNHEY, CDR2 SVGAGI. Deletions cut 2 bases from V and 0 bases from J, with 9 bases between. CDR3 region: CASSYGQPSTDTQYF. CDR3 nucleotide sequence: TGTGCCAGCAGTTACGGGCAGCCTAGCACAGATACGCAGTATTTT.

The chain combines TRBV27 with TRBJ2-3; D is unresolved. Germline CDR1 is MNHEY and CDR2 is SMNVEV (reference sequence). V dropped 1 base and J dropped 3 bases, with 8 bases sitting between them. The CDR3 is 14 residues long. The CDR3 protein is CASSLYGVTDTQYF. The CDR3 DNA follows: TGTGCCAGCAGTTTATATGGGGTTACAGATACGCAGTATTTT.

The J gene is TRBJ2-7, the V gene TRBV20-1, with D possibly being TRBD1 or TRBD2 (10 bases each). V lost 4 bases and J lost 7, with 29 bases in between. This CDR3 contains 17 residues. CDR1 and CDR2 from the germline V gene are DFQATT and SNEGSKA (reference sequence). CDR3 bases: TGCAGTGCTAAGGGACAGGGGAAACTCAGCGGGAGGGGTGAGCAGTACTTC. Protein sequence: CSAKGQGKLSGRGEQYF.

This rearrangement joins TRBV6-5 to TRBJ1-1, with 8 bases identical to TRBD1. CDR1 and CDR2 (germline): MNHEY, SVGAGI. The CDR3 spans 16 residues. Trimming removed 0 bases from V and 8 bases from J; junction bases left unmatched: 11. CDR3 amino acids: CASSYSDRTGKEEAFF. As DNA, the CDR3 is TGTGCCAGCAGTTACTCGGACCGGACAGGGAAGGAAGAAGCTTTCTTT.

As DNA, the CDR3 is TGCAGTGCAGCGGGACCGAACACTGAAGCTTTCTTT. This translates into CSAAGPNTEAFF. V gene TRBV20-1 combines with J gene TRBJ1-1, with a weak D call TRBD1 (5 bases). The CDR3 runs to 12 residues. V was pared by 6 bases and J by 1 base, with 9 bases between. CDR1 and CDR2 from the germline V gene are DFQATT and SNEGSKA (reference sequence).

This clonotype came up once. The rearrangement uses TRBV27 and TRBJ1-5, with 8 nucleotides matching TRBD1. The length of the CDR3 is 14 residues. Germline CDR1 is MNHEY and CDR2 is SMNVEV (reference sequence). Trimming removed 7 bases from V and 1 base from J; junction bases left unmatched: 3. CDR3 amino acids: CASTRTGSNQPQHF. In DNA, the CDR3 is TGTGCCAGCACCCGGACAGGGAGCAATCAGCCCCAGCATTTT.

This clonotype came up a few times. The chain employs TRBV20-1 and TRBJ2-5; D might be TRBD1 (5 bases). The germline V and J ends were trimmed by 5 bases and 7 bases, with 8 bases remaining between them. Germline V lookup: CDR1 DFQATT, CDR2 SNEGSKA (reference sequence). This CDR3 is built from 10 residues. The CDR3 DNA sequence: TGCAGTGCTGGAAGGGGGACCCAGTACTTC. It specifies CSAGRGTQYF.

The CDR3 nucleotides are TGCAGGGCTGCGGACAGGACACCCACCGGGGAGCTGTTTTTT. Translated: CRAADRTPTGELFF. The chain uses TRBV20-1 and TRBJ2-2; 7 bases map to TRBD1. The CDR3 spans 14 residues. Germline V lookup: CDR1 DFQATT, CDR2 SNEGSKA (reference sequence).

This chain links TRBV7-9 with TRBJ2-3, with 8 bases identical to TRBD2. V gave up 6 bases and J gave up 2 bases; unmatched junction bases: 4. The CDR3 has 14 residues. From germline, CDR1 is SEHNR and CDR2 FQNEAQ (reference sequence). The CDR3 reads CASSLSGTTDTQYF. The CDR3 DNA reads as TGTGCCAGCAGTCTTAGCGGGACCACAGATACGCAGTATTTT.

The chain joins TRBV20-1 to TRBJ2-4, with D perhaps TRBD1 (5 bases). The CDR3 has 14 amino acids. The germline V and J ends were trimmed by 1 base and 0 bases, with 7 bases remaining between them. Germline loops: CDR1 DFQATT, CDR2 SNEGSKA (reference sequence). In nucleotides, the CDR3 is TGCAGTGCTAGAGGACAGCTAGCCAAAAACATTCAGTACTTC. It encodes CSARGQLAKNIQYF.

CDR3 DNA: TGCGCCAGCAGCCGCAGATCTGGGGAGACCCAGTACTTC. It is translated as CASSRRSGETQYF. The gene calls are TRBV4-3 and TRBJ2-5, with unresolved D. The V and J ends lost 4 bases and 5 bases respectively, with 11 bases between them. CDR3 length: 13 amino acids. Germline V CDR1 and CDR2: LGHNA, YSLEER.

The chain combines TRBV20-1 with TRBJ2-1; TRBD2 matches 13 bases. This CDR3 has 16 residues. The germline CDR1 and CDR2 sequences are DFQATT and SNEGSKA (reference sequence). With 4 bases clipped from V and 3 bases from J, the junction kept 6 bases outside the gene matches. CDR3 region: CSAIGLAGVDYNEQFF. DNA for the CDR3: TGCAGTGCTATAGGACTAGCGGGAGTGGACTACAATGAGCAGTTCTTC.

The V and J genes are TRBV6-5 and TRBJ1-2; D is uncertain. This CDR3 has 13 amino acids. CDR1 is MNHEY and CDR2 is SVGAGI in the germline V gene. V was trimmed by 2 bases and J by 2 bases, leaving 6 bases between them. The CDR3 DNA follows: TGTGCCAGCAGTTACGACGAGAACTATGGCTACACCTTC. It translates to CASSYDENYGYTF.

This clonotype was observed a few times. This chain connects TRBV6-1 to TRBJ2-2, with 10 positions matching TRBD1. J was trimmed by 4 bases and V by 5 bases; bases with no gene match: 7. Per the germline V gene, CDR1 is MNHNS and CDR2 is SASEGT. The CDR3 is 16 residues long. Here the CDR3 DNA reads TGTGCCAGCAGTCCAGACAGGGGGCTCGGCACCGGGGAGCTGTTTTTT. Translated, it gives CASSPDRGLGTGELFF.

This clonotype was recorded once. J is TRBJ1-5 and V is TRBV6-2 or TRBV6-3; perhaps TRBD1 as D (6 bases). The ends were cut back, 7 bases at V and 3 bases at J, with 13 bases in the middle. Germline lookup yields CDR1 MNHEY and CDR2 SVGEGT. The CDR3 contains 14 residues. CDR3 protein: CASNLQGLNQPQHF. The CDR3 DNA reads TGTGCCAGCAACCTACAGGGACTCAATCAGCCCCAGCATTTT.

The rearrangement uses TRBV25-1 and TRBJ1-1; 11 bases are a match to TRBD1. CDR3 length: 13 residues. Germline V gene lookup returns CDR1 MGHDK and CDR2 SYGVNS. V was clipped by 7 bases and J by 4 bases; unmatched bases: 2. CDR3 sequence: CASNGQGATEAFF. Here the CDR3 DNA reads TGTGCCAGCAATGGACAGGGGGCCACTGAAGCTTTCTTT.

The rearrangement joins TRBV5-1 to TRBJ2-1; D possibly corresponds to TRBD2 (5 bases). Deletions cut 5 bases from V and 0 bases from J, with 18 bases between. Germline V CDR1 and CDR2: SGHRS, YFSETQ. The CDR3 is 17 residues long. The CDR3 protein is CASSAAGSRSSYNEQFF. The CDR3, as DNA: TGCGCCAGCAGTGCGGCGGGTTCAAGGAGCTCCTACAATGAGCAGTTCTTC.

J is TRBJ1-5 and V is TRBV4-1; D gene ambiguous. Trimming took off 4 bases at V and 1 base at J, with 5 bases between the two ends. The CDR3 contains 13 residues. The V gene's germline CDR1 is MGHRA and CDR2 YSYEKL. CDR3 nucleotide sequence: TGCGCCAGCAGCCCGCAAAGCAATCAGCCCCAGCATTTT. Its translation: CASSPQSNQPQHF.

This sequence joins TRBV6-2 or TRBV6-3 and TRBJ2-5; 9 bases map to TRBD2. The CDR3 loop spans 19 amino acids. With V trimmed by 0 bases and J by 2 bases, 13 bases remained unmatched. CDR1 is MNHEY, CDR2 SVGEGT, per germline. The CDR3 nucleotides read TGTGCCAGCAGTTACTCGGGTCGGGCGGGAGGGCCTCAGCAAGAGACCCAGTACTTC. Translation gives CASSYSGRAGGPQQETQYF.

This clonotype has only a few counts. The CDR3 DNA sequence: TGTGCCAGCTCCCGACAGGGGATCTACGAGCAGTACTTC. This encodes CASSRQGIYEQYF. V gene TRBV6-1 combines with J gene TRBJ2-7; 8 nucleotides match TRBD1. Germline CDR1 and CDR2: MNHNS and SASEGT. The V segment lost 8 bases and the J segment 3 bases; nucleotides outside the gene matches: 6. The CDR3 is 13 residues long.

The DNA of the CDR3 is TGCAGTGCTAGAGGACCAGCGGGGTTCTACAATGAGCAGTTCTTC. Amino acid sequence: CSARGPAGFYNEQFF. The chain is built from TRBV20-1 and TRBJ2-1, with TRBD2 matching 7 bases. Germline V gene data show CDR1 as DFQATT and CDR2 as SNEGSKA (reference sequence). Losses at the gene ends were 1 base for V and 3 bases for J; bases not matched to a gene: 6. The CDR3 loop spans 15 amino acids.

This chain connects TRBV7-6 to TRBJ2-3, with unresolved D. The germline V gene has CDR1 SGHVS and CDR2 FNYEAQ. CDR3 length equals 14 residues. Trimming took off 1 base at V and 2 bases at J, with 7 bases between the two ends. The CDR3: CASSLVPSTDTQYF. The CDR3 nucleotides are TGTGCCAGCAGCTTAGTCCCCTCCACAGATACGCAGTATTTT.

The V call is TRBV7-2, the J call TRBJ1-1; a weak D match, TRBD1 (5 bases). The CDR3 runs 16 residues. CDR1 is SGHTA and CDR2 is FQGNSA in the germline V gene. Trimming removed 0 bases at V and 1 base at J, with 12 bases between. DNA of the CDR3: TGTGCCAGCAGCTTAGCCTCCGTCACAGGGAACACTGAAGCTTTCTTT. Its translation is CASSLASVTGNTEAFF.